The present entry profiles one T cell receptor (beta chain) with its context. What it binds is unknown. The sample is drawn from a study of cytomegalovirus exposure and HLA in healthy donors. Notes on the study in general: A later look showed TCR association rates differing by HLA locus, highest for DRB1 and lowest for HLA-C. Later, an analysis showed that TCR beta chains associated with HLA were more clonally expanded than others that were equally common. Segments of the TCR beta V type were, in most cases, productive about 90% or about 30% of the time in an earlier analysis.

From germline, CDR1 is SGHRS and CDR2 YFSETQ. This CDR3 spans 13 amino acids. V shed 4 bases, J shed 11 bases, and the junction held 9 bases outside the gene matches. Amplification used 60 Vbeta primers and 13 Jbeta primers. Generated by immunoSEQ multiplex PCR, the TCRdb table keeps only in-frame clones and is missing some. Here the sample spans some 180,000 clones, about 80% being singletons. The rearrangement uses TRBV5-1 and TRBJ2-1; TRBD1 matches at 7 bases. The sequence derives from a man aged 25 to 45 in good health and CMV-seronegative. Sequenced: PBMCs. As DNA, the CDR3 is TGCGCCAGCAGCGGCGAGGGGGCAGGAAAGCAGTTCTTC. Amino acids: CASSGEGAGKQFF.